The 17 T cell receptor beta chains below all came from one sample that was sequenced in a study of radiation and T cells in renal cell carcinoma (dated by TCRdb to 2020 to 2022). In light of the paper, this sample's time point label describes: blood 4 weeks post-SBRT, at nephrectomy. In the paper's terms, the treatment or condition label means: 15 Gy SBRT to primary tumor, nephrectomy 4 weeks later. The library was prepared using the immunoSEQ multiplex PCR assay. TCRdb took this table from immuneACCESS and kept in-frame rearrangements with V and J called. Such tables lack part of the clones; where checked against another copy, unresolved V genes explain under half of the gap, and the rest is unexplained. The sample table holds 120,000 to 150,000 clones, of which approximately 86% were seen once. Of the sample, about 17% falls within the top ten clones. The material sequenced was blood, taken from a patient whose treatment included radiotherapy and nephrectomy. The receptors derive from a woman aged 45-65 years with renal cell carcinoma.

This clone has just a few counts. Here the CDR3 DNA reads TGTGCCAGCAGCAGGACACCCAACACTGAAGCTTTCTTT. The encoded protein is CASSRTPNTEAFF. This rearrangement joins TRBV21-1 to TRBJ1-1; whether TRBD1, the table's D call, matches the DNA was not checked. TRBV21-1 is labeled a pseudogene. The CDR3 extends over 13 amino acids.

This clone was counted once. This chain's CDR3 is CASSLERSGYTF. The DNA for the CDR3 is TGTGCCAGCAGCTTAGAAAGGAGTGGCTACACCTTC. The chain has TRBV7-2 and TRBJ1-2, with no clear D. V gave up 1 base and J gave up 7 bases, with 7 bases separating them. This CDR3 is built from 12 residues. CDR1 SGHTA and CDR2 FQGNSA come from the germline V gene.

This rearrangement joins TRBV6-6 to TRBJ1-6, with D possibly being TRBD1 (6 bases). V lost 6 bases and J 10 bases, leaving 16 bases between the germline ends. This CDR3 is built from 14 residues. Looked up from germline, CDR1 is MNHNY and CDR2 is SVGAGI (reference sequence). The CDR3 nucleotides are TGTGCCAGCAGGTTCGACAGGACGGGGTCACCCCTCCACTTT. It encodes CASRFDRTGSPLHF.

The gene calls are TRBV6-1 and TRBJ2-7; 9 bases are shared with TRBD2. The germline CDR1 and CDR2 sequences are MNHNS and SASEGT. Trimming took 7 bases from V and 3 from J; bases not matched to a gene: 4. The CDR3 contains 13 residues. CDR3 coding DNA: TGTGCCAGCACGCGGGGGGGCCTCTACGAGCAGTACTTC. This gives the protein CASTRGGLYEQYF.

The rearrangement joins TRBV10-3 to TRBJ2-7; D perhaps matches TRBD1 (5 bases). The CDR3 has 13 residues. Trimming shortened V by 2 bases and J by 4 bases, and 9 bases separated the two germline ends. Germline-derived CDR1 and CDR2 are ENHRY and SYGVKD. Here the CDR3 DNA reads TGTGCCATCAGTGAGGGGGCGCGGTACGAGCAGTACTTC. As protein: CAISEGARYEQYF.

As DNA, the CDR3 is TGTGCCAGCAGTTCTGGAGCGAGGCGCAATGAGCAGTTCTTC. The encoded protein is CASSSGARRNEQFF. This chain links TRBV11-3 with TRBJ2-1, with D hard to call. V shed 6 bases and J shed 6 bases, with 15 bases lying between them. Germline lookup yields CDR1 SGHNT and CDR2 YENEEA. The CDR3 extends over 14 amino acids.

The chain joins TRBV7-9 to TRBJ2-7; D unresolved. V gave up 1 base and J gave up 0 bases, with 7 bases separating them. CDR3 length equals 14 residues. Germline-derived CDR1 and CDR2 are SEHNR and FQNEAQ (reference sequence). The CDR3 spells CASSLDSSSYEQYF. The CDR3 DNA follows: TGTGCCAGCAGCTTAGACAGTAGCTCCTACGAGCAGTACTTC.

The chain carries TRBV5-1 and TRBJ1-2; D remains ambiguous. This CDR3 has 12 residues. Germline V gives CDR1 SGHRS, CDR2 YFSETQ. The V gene lost 4 bases and the J gene lost 6 bases, with 10 bases spanning the gap. CDR3 sequence reads: CASSASVDGYTF. The CDR3 DNA is TGCGCCAGCAGCGCCTCAGTGGATGGCTACACCTTC.

The table lists this clone with a count of one. The chain recombines TRBV6-1 with TRBJ1-1, with 7 bases that match TRBD1. The trim removed 6 bases at V and 1 base at J, leaving 5 bases unmatched. The CDR3 contains 14 residues. Germline V CDR1 and CDR2: MNHNS, SASEGT. CDR3 DNA: TGTGCCAGCAGGGAGGGACAGACGAACACTGAAGCTTTCTTT. Protein product: CASREGQTNTEAFF.

This chain uses TRBV30 with TRBJ1-4; no clear D gene. CDR3 length: 14 residues. The germline CDR1 and CDR2 sequences are GTSNPN and SVGIG (reference sequence). V was cut by 2 bases and J by 8 bases, with 15 bases left in between. CDR3 sequence (DNA): TGTGCCTGGAGTAGTTGGGGAATTCGAGAAAAACTGTTTTTT. Its protein is CAWSSWGIREKLFF.

The chain uses TRBV7-6 and TRBJ2-2, with 9 positions matching TRBD2. V shed 3 bases, J shed 2 bases, and the junction held 4 bases outside the gene matches. The CDR3 loop spans 16 amino acids. Per germline, CDR1 SGHVS and CDR2 FNYEAQ. CDR3 protein: CASSFRGLANTGELFF. The CDR3 bases are TGTGCCAGCAGCTTTAGGGGACTAGCAAACACCGGGGAGCTGTTTTTT.

This clone was counted only a few times. The chain carries TRBV19 and TRBJ1-2; D is undetermined. The CDR3 is 13 residues long. Germline assignment: CDR1 LNHDA and CDR2 SQIVND (reference sequence). The ends were cut back, 2 bases at V and 8 bases at J, with 12 bases in the middle. CDR3 bases: TGTGCCAGTAGTATACAATCTGTGCGGGGCTACACCTTC. As protein: CASSIQSVRGYTF.

The chain has TRBV7-9 and TRBJ2-3, with 7 bases matching TRBD1. The CDR3 runs 15 residues. With 6 bases clipped from V and 4 bases from J, the junction kept 10 bases outside the gene matches. Germline CDR1 reads SEHNR; CDR2 reads FQNEAQ (reference sequence). In nucleotides, the CDR3 is TGTGCCAGCAGTTTTAGGACAGGCGGCCCAGATACGCAGTATTTT. Amino acid sequence: CASSFRTGGPDTQYF.

CDR3 nucleotide sequence: TGTGCCAGCAGTTACTCAAGGGAGGACTATGGCTACACCTTC. It encodes CASSYSREDYGYTF. This chain uses TRBV6-6 with TRBJ1-2; D gene unclear. This CDR3 is 14 amino acids long. Per the germline V gene, CDR1 is MNHNY and CDR2 is SVGAGI (reference sequence). V shed 0 bases and J shed 3 bases, with 8 bases lying between them.

The V call is TRBV30, the J call TRBJ1-6, with unresolved D. The germline gives CDR1 GTSNPN, CDR2 SVGIG (reference sequence). V shed 2 bases and J shed 0 bases, with 8 bases lying between them. The CDR3 contains 15 residues. The CDR3 spells CAWSPPSSYNSPLHF. The CDR3 region has the DNA TGTGCCTGGAGTCCCCCCAGCTCCTATAATTCACCCCTCCACTTT.

This clone was recorded only once. The CDR3 sequence: CSVEVGTGKETQYF. The CDR3 DNA reads TGCAGCGTTGAAGTGGGGACAGGGAAAGAGACCCAGTACTTC. V gene TRBV29-1 combines with J gene TRBJ2-5; 9 bases line up with TRBD1. This CDR3 has 14 residues. The V gene's germline CDR1 is SQVTM and CDR2 ANQGSEA. Losses at the gene ends were 1 base for V and 3 bases for J; bases not matched to a gene: 3.

This chain joins TRBV10-1 and TRBJ2-1; D not certain. The CDR3 has 13 residues. Germline V lookup: CDR1 WNHNN, CDR2 SYGVQD (reference sequence). Trimming pared 0 bases from V and 10 bases from J, leaving 10 bases between. The CDR3 sequence is CASSESVPPEQFF. The CDR3 DNA is TGCGCCAGCAGTGAGTCGGTCCCCCCGGAGCAGTTCTTC.